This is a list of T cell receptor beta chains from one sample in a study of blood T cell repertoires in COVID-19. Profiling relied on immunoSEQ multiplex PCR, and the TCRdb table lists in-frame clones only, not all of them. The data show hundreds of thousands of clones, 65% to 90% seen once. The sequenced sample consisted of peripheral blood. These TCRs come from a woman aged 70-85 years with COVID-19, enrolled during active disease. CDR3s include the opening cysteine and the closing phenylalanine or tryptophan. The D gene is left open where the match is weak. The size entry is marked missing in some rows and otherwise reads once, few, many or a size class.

cdr3_nt: TGTGCCAGCAGGAGGGACAGGGGTGTTTACACTGAAGCTTTCTTT; cdr3_aa: CASRRDRGVYTEAFF; v_call: TRBV5-8; clone_size: -; cdr3_length: 15; j_call: TRBJ1-1; d_call: TRBD1
cdr3_nt: TGTGCCAGCAGCTTAGAGGTAGGGGGCTGGCTCGGTCAGCCCCAGCATTTT; cdr3_aa: CASSLEVGGWLGQPQHF; v_call: TRBV7-2; clone_size: -; cdr3_length: 17; j_call: TRBJ1-5; d_call: TRBD1
cdr3_nt: TGTGCCAGCAGACAGGGGGCGCTATCCTACGAGCAGTACTTC; cdr3_aa: CASRQGALSYEQYF; v_call: TRBV6-5; clone_size: once; cdr3_length: 14; j_call: TRBJ2-7; d_call: TRBD1
cdr3_nt: TGTGCCAGCAGTGGTCCAACAGGGGTAGGATCTGGGGCCAACGTCCTGACTTTC; cdr3_aa: CASSGPTGVGSGANVLTF; v_call: TRBV9; clone_size: -; cdr3_length: 18; j_call: TRBJ2-6; d_call: TRBD1
cdr3_nt: TGTGCTAGTGGTTTTGAGGTGGGAAAACTGTTTTTT; cdr3_aa: CASGFEVGKLFF; v_call: TRBV12-5; clone_size: -; cdr3_length: 12; j_call: TRBJ1-4; d_call: -
cdr3_nt: TGTGCCAGCAGCTACGGGTCCCAAGAGACCCAGTACTTC; cdr3_aa: CASSYGSQETQYF; v_call: TRBV11-2; clone_size: -; cdr3_length: 13; j_call: TRBJ2-5; d_call: -
cdr3_nt: TGTGCCAGCAGTCTTGGACAGGGGGATACGCAGTATTTT; cdr3_aa: CASSLGQGDTQYF; v_call: TRBV12-3/TRBV12-4; clone_size: -; cdr3_length: 13; j_call: TRBJ2-3; d_call: TRBD1
cdr3_nt: TGTGCCAGCAGCTTGTCGGGGACACTTCGAGGGGGCTATGGCTACACCTTC; cdr3_aa: CASSLSGTLRGGYGYTF; v_call: TRBV5-4; clone_size: once; cdr3_length: 17; j_call: TRBJ1-2; d_call: -
cdr3_nt: TGTGCCAGCAGCCTACAGGGGTTCAACACTGAAGCTTTCTTT; cdr3_aa: CASSLQGFNTEAFF; v_call: TRBV11-2; clone_size: few; cdr3_length: 14; j_call: TRBJ1-1; d_call: TRBD1
cdr3_nt: TGTGCCAGCCGACAGGGACGTGCTTCTGAAGCTTTCTTT; cdr3_aa: CASRQGRASEAFF; v_call: TRBV7-2; clone_size: -; cdr3_length: 13; j_call: TRBJ1-1; d_call: TRBD1
cdr3_nt: TGTGCCAGCAGTCGAGGGGGCCCTGGGGCCAACGTCCTGACTTTC; cdr3_aa: CASSRGGPGANVLTF; v_call: TRBV3-1/TRBV3-2; clone_size: -; cdr3_length: 15; j_call: TRBJ2-6; d_call: TRBD1
cdr3_nt: TGTGCCAGCAGATACGGACCAGGGGACACTGAAGCTTTCTTT; cdr3_aa: CASRYGPGDTEAFF; v_call: TRBV28; clone_size: -; cdr3_length: 14; j_call: TRBJ1-1; d_call: -